This T cell receptor (beta chain) is drawn from a study of blood T cell repertoires in COVID-19 (dated by TCRdb to the early 2020s). About the full investigation: The collaborator samples originated in the United States, Italy and Spain and spanned the acute and convalescent phases of COVID-19. The prospective study material was composed of cDNA or gDNA derived from T cells, B-cell-depleted T cells, or PBMCs. The dataset comprised deeply sampled blood TCRbeta repertoires from subjects exposed to, actively infected with, or recovered from COVID-19. The repertoires were made available in a free public database intended to serve as a resource for research on the immune response to SARS-CoV-2. The samples were drawn from the first 160 participants of the ongoing ImmuneRACE study and from some 1,300 subjects provided by 6 global collaborators. A de-identified subject ID, COVID-19 status, age in years and sex were almost always included in the sample metadata. Where available, HLA class I and class II types were taken from metadata supplied by the sample provider and were not determined by assay-based typing.

Study-wide findings and limitations: How much clinical and demographic metadata was included differed by source and by participant, and the metadata was provided uncurated.

TCRbeta CDR3 regions were amplified from genomic DNA by means of the immunoSEQ Assay, a bias-controlled multiplex PCR. In the authors' own workflow: Nucleated cell counts per sample were estimated from amplification of reference gene primers within the assay. To quantify the absolute abundance of each unique TCRbeta CDR3 rearrangement, sequence reads were collapsed and filtered. For each sample, productive Simpson clonality was calculated as the square root of Simpson's diversity index across productive rearrangements. TCRdb holds this immuneACCESS table with in-frame rearrangements only. Some clones are missing; in checked studies, unresolved V genes explain under half, and the rest has no known cause. From that table come the V and J calls and clone size; the DNA was used to work out D and trimming. Counted in this sample were about 200,000 clones; 78% of them appeared once. Around 2.8% of the sample belongs to the ten largest clones.

Each collaborating institution followed its own protocols to collect whole blood in K2EDTA tubes. For TCRbeta analysis, collaborators shipped samples in one of three forms: frozen whole blood, isolated PBMCs, or DNA extracted from either of those sample types. There are 14 amino acids in the CDR3, from cysteine to phenylalanine inclusive. Only CDR3 DNA is held: 42 bases, read in frame from base 1. As encoded in the germline V gene, CDR1 is ENHRY while CDR2 is SYGVKD. The germline V end is reduced by 3 bases and the J end by 2 bases; junction bases left unmatched: 2. This clone was seen a few times. Its antigen is unknown. No much larger clone exists at a distance of one base, and base qualities are not known.

Recombination connected TRBV10-3 to TRBJ1-2, with TRBD1 identical over 8 junction bases. This receptor was obtained from a woman older than 75 with active or convalescent COVID-19. Source material: peripheral blood. In nucleotides, the sequence is TGTGCCATCAGTGACAGGACAGGGAACTATGGCTACACCTTC. Translated, this is CAISDRTGNYGYTF.